This T cell receptor beta chain was profiled in a study of breast tumors, draining lymph nodes, adjacent tissues. Study conclusions and caveats: Compared with lymph nodes, tumors were less diverse; compared with nontumor tissue, more. Tumor T cell lymph node origin was a supported hypothesis, not proven. Most tumor T cells seemingly derive from lymph node, then expand in tumor. Compared with basal-like, luminal-like tumors shared significantly more repertoire with nontumor tissue.

Each CDR3 protein gets one entry after TCRdb re-called the multiplex PCR reads with MiXCR. The table shows about 230,000 distinct CDR3 sequences, with 32% occurring only once. Breast cancer patients provided tissue from their axillary draining lymph nodes. Germline CDR1 and CDR2: SGHTS and YDEGEE. The trim removed 1 base at V and 7 bases at J, leaving 9 bases unmatched. This CDR3 is built from 17 residues. There are many counts of this clonotype. The antigen is unknown. This receptor was taken from a female donor with breast cancer. Some clones in this sample may be carry-over from other donors' samples. V is TRBV5-8 and J is TRBJ2-1; 12 positions agree with TRBD2. Material for sequencing was axillary lymph node tissue. CDR3 amino acids: CASSLSAGTSGHNEQFF. For the CDR3, the DNA is TGTGCCAGCAGCTTGAGCGCCGGGACTAGCGGGCATAATGAGCAGTTCTTC.